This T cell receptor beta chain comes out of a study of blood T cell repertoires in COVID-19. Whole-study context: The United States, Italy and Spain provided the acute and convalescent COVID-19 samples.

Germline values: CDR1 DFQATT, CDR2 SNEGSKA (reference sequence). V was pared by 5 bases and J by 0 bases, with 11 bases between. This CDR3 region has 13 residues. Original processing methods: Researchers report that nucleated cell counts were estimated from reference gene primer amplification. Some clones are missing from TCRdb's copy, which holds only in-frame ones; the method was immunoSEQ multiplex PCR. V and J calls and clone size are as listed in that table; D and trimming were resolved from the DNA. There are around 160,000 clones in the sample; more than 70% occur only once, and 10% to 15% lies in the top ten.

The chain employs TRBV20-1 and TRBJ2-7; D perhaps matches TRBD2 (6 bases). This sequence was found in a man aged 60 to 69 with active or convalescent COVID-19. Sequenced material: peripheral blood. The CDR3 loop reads CSAGASDSYEQYF. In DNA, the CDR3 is TGCAGTGCTGGTGCTAGCGACTCCTACGAGCAGTACTTC.